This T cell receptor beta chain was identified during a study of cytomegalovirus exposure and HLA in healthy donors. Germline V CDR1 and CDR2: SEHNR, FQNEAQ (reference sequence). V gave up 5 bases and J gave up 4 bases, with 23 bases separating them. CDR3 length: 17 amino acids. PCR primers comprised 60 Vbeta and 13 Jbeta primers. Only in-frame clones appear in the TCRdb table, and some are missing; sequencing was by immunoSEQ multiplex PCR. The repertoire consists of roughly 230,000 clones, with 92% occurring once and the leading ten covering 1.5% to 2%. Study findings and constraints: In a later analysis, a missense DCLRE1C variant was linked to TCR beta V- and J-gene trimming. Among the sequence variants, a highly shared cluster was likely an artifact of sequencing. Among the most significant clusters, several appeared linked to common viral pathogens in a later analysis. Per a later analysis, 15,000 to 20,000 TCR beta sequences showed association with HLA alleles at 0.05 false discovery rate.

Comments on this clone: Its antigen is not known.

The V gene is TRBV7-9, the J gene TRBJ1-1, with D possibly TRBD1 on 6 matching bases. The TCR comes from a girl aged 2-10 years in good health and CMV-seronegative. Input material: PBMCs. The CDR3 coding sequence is TGTGCCAGCAGCCTTCGGGCGACACAACAGGGTGGCACTGAAGCTTTCTTT. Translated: CASSLRATQQGGTEAFF.